The T cell receptor (beta chain) under discussion was sequenced for a study of CD8 T cells in ankylosing spondylitis. This clonotype was counted a few times. As yet, its antigen is unknown. Germline V CDR1 and CDR2: MNHEY, SMNVEV (reference sequence). With 3 bases clipped from V and 1 base from J, the junction kept 8 bases outside the gene matches. The CDR3 extends over 17 amino acids. Whole-study findings and limits: Past research had described some motif variants in reactive arthritis synovial fluid and blood. Enrichment of disease-linked clones was reportedly significant in matched ankylosing spondylitis synovial fluid. Seemingly distinctive of ankylosing spondylitis blood was a TCR beta motif formed by eight highly homologous variants.

TCRdb re-analysed the 5' RACE reads in MiXCR, keeping a single row per CDR3 protein. This repertoire shows over 600,000 distinct CDR3 sequences, roughly 19% found once; its top ten account for around 19%. Sequencing was performed on blood, either unsorted or a sorted T cell fraction (not recorded which). J is TRBJ2-7 and V is TRBV27, with 11 bases that match TRBD2. This sequence originates from a male donor with ankylosing spondylitis. The CDR3 is CASSFLAGGESSYEQYF. Here the CDR3 DNA reads TGTGCCAGCAGTTTCCTAGCGGGAGGCGAAAGTTCCTACGAGCAGTACTTC.